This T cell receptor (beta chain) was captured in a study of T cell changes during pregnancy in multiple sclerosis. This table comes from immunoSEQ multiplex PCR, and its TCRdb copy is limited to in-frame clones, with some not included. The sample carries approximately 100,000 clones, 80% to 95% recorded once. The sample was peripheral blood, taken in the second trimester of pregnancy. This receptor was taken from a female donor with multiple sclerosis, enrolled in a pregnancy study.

CDR3 amino acids: CASSAGLSYTF. As DNA, the CDR3 is TGTGCCAGTAGTGCGGGACTGAGCTACACCTTC. This chain links TRBV19 with TRBJ1-2; tentative D call: TRBD1 (5 bases). CDR3 size: 11 residues. V lost 5 bases and J 9 bases, leaving 10 bases between the germline ends. Germline CDR1 and CDR2: LNHDA and SQIVND (reference sequence).